The clone carrying this T cell receptor beta chain was recorded only once. Its antigen is not known. A much larger clone differs from this one at a single base, so this may be a read error. These data belong to a study of shared clonotypes between healthy human individuals. The CDR3 extends over 14 amino acids. The V end was cut by 1 base, the J end by 0 bases, with 7 bases between. Per the germline V gene, CDR1 is SGHTA and CDR2 is FQGNSA. Around 30,000 T cell genomes, or around 180 ng DNA, went into the sorted-subset replicate PCRs. Produced via immunoSEQ multiplex PCR; TCRdb's table is partial and in-frame only. Counted here are approximately 740,000 clones, around 67% occurring once; the ten biggest clones make up 1.5% to 2%. Study-level findings and limits: Only blood samples were collected, and tissue repertoires likely differ. Clonotypes which were not shared had lower generation probabilities than clonotypes that all four donors shared.

None of the donors, who were healthy HIV-negative adults, had recently had acute infections or vaccinations. The receptor was derived from a woman younger than 45 in good health. Sequencing was done on a sample of memory CD4+ T cells sorted from blood. Subset given: CD45RA-negative fraction. This chain joins TRBV7-2 and TRBJ2-7; D remains unclear. The CDR3 region is CASSLEYSSYEQYF. The CDR3 DNA sequence: TGTGCCAGCAGCTTAGAGTACAGCTCCTACGAGCAGTACTTC.